The entry below gives a single T cell receptor (beta chain) sequence along with its context. Unique molecular identifiers were linked by the library to individual cDNA molecules. TCRdb analysed the RACE reads with MiXCR anew, one entry per CDR3 protein. The table includes about 360,000 distinct CDR3 sequences, about 7% detected once. Stated time point: patch test 1, 2 weeks after DPC sensitization. Treatment: therapeutic diphenylcyclopropenone sensitization with weekly scalp DPC. The template was total RNA from unfractionated whole blood. There are 14 residues in the CDR3. The J segment lost 9 bases and the V segment lost 4 bases, leaving 8 bases of the junction unmatched. The sample comes from a study of human T cells and chemical hapten exposure.

The clonotype originates from a woman aged 18-29 years with alopecia areata. Some clones in this sample may be carry-over from other donors' samples. The J gene is TRBJ2-1, the V gene TRBV12-3 or TRBV12-4, with TRBD2 matching 8 bases. Sequenced material: whole blood, taken in connection with sensitization to the hapten diphenylcyclopropenone (DPC). CDR3 sequence (DNA): TGTGCCAGCAGTTCGCTCAGCGGGGGTAGTGAGCAGTTCTTC. The encoded protein is CASSSLSGGSEQFF.